The clone carrying this TCR beta chain was picked up a small number of times. This record comes from a study of blood T cell repertoires in COVID-19. About the study: Italy, Spain and the United States were the sources of the convalescent and acute COVID-19 samples. In each case, the material was cDNA or gDNA derived from T cells, B-cell-depleted T cells, or PBMCs.

Authors' data handling: Amplification of reference gene primers provided the estimated nucleated cell counts. Clones were read by immunoSEQ multiplex PCR, and TCRdb kept only the in-frame ones, dropping some. From that table come the V and J calls and clone size; the DNA was used to work out D and trimming. The profile shows about 98,000 clones, around 75% of them singletons. Source material: peripheral blood. This sequence was found in an older man with acute or convalescent COVID-19.

The CDR3 is CASSPTVIPSPLHF. The CDR3 DNA follows: TGTGCCAGCAGCCCGACAGTTATCCCTTCACCCCTCCACTTT. This chain links TRBV7-9 with TRBJ1-6, with TRBD1 as a possible D gene (5 bases). The V and J ends lost 5 bases and 9 bases respectively, with 14 bases between them. The CDR3 has 14 residues. Germline V gives CDR1 SEHNR, CDR2 FQNEAQ (reference sequence).